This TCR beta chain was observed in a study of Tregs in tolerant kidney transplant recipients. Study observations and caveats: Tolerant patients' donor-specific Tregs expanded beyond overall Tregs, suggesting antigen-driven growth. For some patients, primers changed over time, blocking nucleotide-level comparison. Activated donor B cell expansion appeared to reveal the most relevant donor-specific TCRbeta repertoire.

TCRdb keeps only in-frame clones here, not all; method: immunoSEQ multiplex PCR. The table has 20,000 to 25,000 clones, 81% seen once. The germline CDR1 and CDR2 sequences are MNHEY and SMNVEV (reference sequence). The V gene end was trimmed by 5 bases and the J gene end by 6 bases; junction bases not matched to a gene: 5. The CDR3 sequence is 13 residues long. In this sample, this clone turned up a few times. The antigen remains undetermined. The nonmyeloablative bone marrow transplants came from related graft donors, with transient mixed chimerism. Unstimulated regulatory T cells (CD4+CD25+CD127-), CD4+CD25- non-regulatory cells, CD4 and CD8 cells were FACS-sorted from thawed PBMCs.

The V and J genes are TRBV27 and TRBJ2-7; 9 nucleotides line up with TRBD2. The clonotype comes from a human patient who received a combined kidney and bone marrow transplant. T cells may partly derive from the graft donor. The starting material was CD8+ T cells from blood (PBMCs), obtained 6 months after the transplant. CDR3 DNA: TGTGCCAGCAGTGCCCTAGCGGGAATCGAGCAGTACTTC. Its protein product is CASSALAGIEQYF.